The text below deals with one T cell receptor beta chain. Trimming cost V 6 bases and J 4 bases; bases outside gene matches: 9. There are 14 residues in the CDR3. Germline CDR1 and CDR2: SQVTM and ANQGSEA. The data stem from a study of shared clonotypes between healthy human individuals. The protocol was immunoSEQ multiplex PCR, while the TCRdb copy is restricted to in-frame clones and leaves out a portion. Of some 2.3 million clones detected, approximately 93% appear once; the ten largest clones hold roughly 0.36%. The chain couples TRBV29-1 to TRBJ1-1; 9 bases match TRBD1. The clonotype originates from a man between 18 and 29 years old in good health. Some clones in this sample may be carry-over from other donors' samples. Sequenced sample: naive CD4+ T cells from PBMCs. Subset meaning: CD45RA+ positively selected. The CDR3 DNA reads TGCAGCGTCGGACCACTACAGGGGGCCACTGAAGCTTTCTTT. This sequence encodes CSVGPLQGATEAFF.